The 28 T cell receptor beta chains below come from one sample, sequenced in a study of lung T cells in sarcoidosis with Löfgren's syndrome (TCRdb year 2017). Sequencing relied on an Illumina MiSeq. Using fastp at Q25 and MiXCR, TCRdb reprocessed the public reads and kept productive beta chains. Entries are consolidated by CDR3 protein sequence, retaining the most common genes and DNA. In this sample the table shows 50,000 to 65,000 distinct CDR3 sequences, 21% of which occur a single time. The top ten clonotypes cover 2.3% of the sample. The sequenced material came from CD4+ T cells from PBMCs. The receptors here all came from a human donor with sarcoidosis (Löfgren's syndrome or another form), or a control subject (not recorded which).

Many counts were recorded for this clonotype. The chain recombines TRBV28 with TRBJ2-4; TRBD2 matches at 13 bases. The CDR3 contains 14 residues. The germline V gene has CDR1 MDHEN and CDR2 SYDVKM. V dropped 6 bases and J dropped 8; count of bases not matched to a gene: 4. CDR3 in DNA: TGTGCCAGCAGCGTGACTAGCGGGAGGTACATTCAGTACTTC. Amino acids: CASSVTSGRYIQYF.

This clonotype was recorded at least ten times. The J gene is TRBJ2-7, the V gene TRBV4-1; no clear D gene. Per the germline V gene, CDR1 is MGHRA and CDR2 is YSYEKL. Trimming removed 0 bases at V and 7 bases at J, with 10 bases between. The CDR3 loop spans 13 amino acids. The CDR3 nucleotides read TGCGCCAGCAGCCAAGAGACCTGGCGAGAGCAGTACGTC. Translated: CASSQETWREQYV.

With respect to this clonotype: Being one base from a much bigger clone, this may be a read error. The chain carries TRBV2 and TRBJ2-3; D remains ambiguous. Germline CDR1 SNHLY, CDR2 FYNNEI. The CDR3 spans 13 residues. The CDR3 is CASKATSTDPQYF. The CDR3 nucleotides read TGTGCCAGCAAGGCGACCAGCACAGATCCGCAGTATTTT.

This clonotype was seen only a few times. The V call is TRBV27, the J call TRBJ2-7; TRBD1 agrees at 11 bases. The CDR3 runs 16 residues. V dropped 3 bases and J dropped 3; count of bases not matched to a gene: 7. Germline V gene sequence: CDR1 MNHEY, CDR2 SMNVEV (reference sequence). CDR3: CASSLRTGTGGYEQYF. CDR3 DNA sequence: TGTGCCAGCAGTTTGAGAACCGGGACAGGGGGCTACGAGCAGTACTTC.

Many counts were recorded for this clonotype. The rearrangement uses TRBV7-9 and TRBJ1-5, with D maybe TRBD1 (6 bases). Per germline, CDR1 SEHNR and CDR2 FQNEAQ (reference sequence). Trimming took off 6 bases at V and 3 bases at J, with 15 bases between the two ends. The CDR3 runs 15 residues. The CDR3, as DNA: TGTGCCAGCAGTCTGGACAGCTACCTCAATCAGCCCCAGCATTTT. This codes for CASSLDSYLNQPQHF. Using reference TRBV7-9 and TRBJ1-5 for the parts outside the CDR3, the full variable domain is DTGVSQNPRHKITKRGQNVTFRCDPISEHNRLYWYRQTLGQGPEFLTYFQNEAQLEKSRLLSDRFSAERPKGSFSTLEIQRTEQGDSAMYLCASSLDSYLNQPQHFGDGTRLSIL.

The V gene is TRBV29-1, the J gene TRBJ1-3, with D perhaps TRBD1 (5 bases). The germline V and J ends were trimmed by 7 bases and 7 bases, with 14 bases remaining between them. Germline CDR1 reads SQVTM; CDR2 reads ANQGSEA. This CDR3 has 12 residues. This chain's CDR3 is CSAGTPGNTIYF. The CDR3 nucleotides are TGCAGCGCTGGGACTCCGGGTAACACCATATATTTT. The complete variable domain, with remaining parts taken from reference TRBV29-1 and TRBJ1-3, reads SAVISQKPSRDICQRGTSLTIQCQVDSQVTMMFWYRQQPGQSLTLIATANQGSEATYESGFVIDKFPISRPNLTFSTLTVSNMSPEDSSIYLCSAGTPGNTIYFGEGSWLTVV.

The sample holds many counts of this clonotype. The chain links TRBV28 to TRBJ2-1; 7 bases match TRBD2. The V and J ends lost 4 bases and 5 bases, in that order; junction bases with no gene match: 8. The germline CDR1 and CDR2 sequences are MDHEN and SYDVKM. The CDR3 totals 15 residues. CDR3 DNA: TGTGCCAGCAGTTCGGGCGGGGGATCCAACAATGAGCAGTTCTTC. Its translation is CASSSGGGSNNEQFF.

The chain combines TRBV10-3 with TRBJ2-3, with D tentatively TRBD1 (6 bases). CDR1 ENHRY and CDR2 SYGVKD come from the germline V gene. CDR3 length: 11 amino acids. V was shortened by 5 bases and J by 6 bases, with 6 bases between the two germline ends. The CDR3 region has the DNA TGTGCCATCAGTCAGGGGGATACGCAGTATTTT. Its protein product is CAISQGDTQYF.

This clonotype was counted ten times or more. The chain carries TRBV6-2 or TRBV6-3 and TRBJ2-2; TRBD1 matches 10 bases. The length of the CDR3 is 15 residues. Germline V gives CDR1 MNHEY, CDR2 SVGEGT. V gave up 3 bases and J gave up 4 bases; unmatched junction bases: 2. CDR3 in DNA: TGTGCCAGCAGTTATTGGACAGGGGGCACCGGGGAGCTGTTTTTT. Residues: CASSYWTGGTGELFF.

On this clonotype: This may be a read error, as it is one base from a much larger clone. The chain recombines TRBV28 with TRBJ1-2; 8 bases fit TRBD1. The CDR3 has 15 amino acids. Trimming took 8 bases from V and 5 from J; bases not matched to a gene: 13. CDR1 is MDHEN and CDR2 is SYDVKM in the germline V gene. The CDR3 DNA reads as TGTGCCAGCGGTGGCCAGGGACAGGCTGGATATGGCTACACCTTC. This codes for CASGGQGQAGYGYTF.

Worth noting for this clonotype: This may be a read error, as it is one base from a much larger clone. The genes are TRBV28 and TRBJ1-1, with D maybe TRBD1 (5 bases). Germline CDR1 and CDR2: MDHEN and SYDVKM. This CDR3 is built from 15 residues. The V end lost 4 bases, the J end lost 3 bases, and 15 bases lay between the germline ends. The CDR3 DNA reads as TGTGCCAGCAGTTCCTTCTCGGGGGGGGACACTGAAGCTTTCTTT. Protein sequence: CASSSFSGGDTEAFF.

This clonotype was counted at least ten times. This chain connects TRBV15 to TRBJ1-2; D is undetermined. Trimming took 3 bases from V and 8 from J, leaving 13 bases between them. The CDR3 contains 13 residues. Germline loops: CDR1 LNHNV, CDR2 YYDKDF (reference sequence). In DNA form, the CDR3 reads TGTGCCACCAGCAGCGGAGGACGCCTGGGCTACACCTTC. It is translated as CATSSGGRLGYTF.

The V and J genes are TRBV19 and TRBJ2-7, with 8 bases matching TRBD1. Germline lookup yields CDR1 LNHDA and CDR2 SQIVND (reference sequence). The junction had 3 bases not matched to a gene; V was cut back by 0 bases and J by 2 bases. The CDR3 is 15 residues long. This CDR3 reads CASSIETGGPYEQYF. The CDR3 DNA sequence: TGTGCCAGTAGTATAGAAACAGGGGGGCCCTACGAGCAGTACTTC.

This clonotype was counted between two and nine times. The gene calls are TRBV2 and TRBJ1-1; D gene uncertain. Trimming removed 4 bases from V and 0 bases from J, with 15 bases in between. The germline CDR1 and CDR2 sequences are SNHLY and FYNNEI. CDR3 length: 16 amino acids. CDR3 residues: CASSALPWALNTEAFF. Written as DNA, the CDR3 is TGTGCCAGCAGTGCTCTGCCGTGGGCGTTGAACACTGAAGCTTTCTTT.

This clonotype was counted at least ten times. The chain couples TRBV6-1 to TRBJ2-7, with D hard to call. Germline CDR1 is MNHNS and CDR2 is SASEGT. This CDR3 region has 13 residues. V was pared by 6 bases and J by 2 bases, with 11 bases between. The DNA of the CDR3 is TGTGCCAGCAGGGCAGCCGAAACCTACGAGCAGTACGTC. The encoded protein is CASRAAETYEQYV.

This clonotype was detected once. Sequence at one end of the junction differs from germline and may be a read error. The chain carries TRBV20-1 and TRBJ2-3, with 8 bases lining up with TRBD2. Germline V gene data show CDR1 as DFQATT and CDR2 as SNEGSKA (reference sequence). There are 15 residues in the CDR3. Here the CDR3 DNA reads TGCAGTGCTAGAGATCCAGCGGGAGTAACAGGTACGCAGTGTTTT. It encodes CSARDPAGVTGTQCF.

This clonotype was seen only a few times. The V and J genes are TRBV4-2 and TRBJ1-4; D is ambiguous. There are 17 residues in the CDR3. Germline V gene data show CDR1 as LGHNA and CDR2 as YNFKEQ. The V end lost 1 base, the J end lost 4 bases, and 16 bases lay between the germline ends. The CDR3 spells CASSQVPPGRINEKLFF. DNA for the CDR3: TGTGCCAGCAGCCAAGTTCCCCCGGGTCGAATTAATGAAAAACTGTTTTTT.

Concerning this clonotype: This could be a read error, since a much larger clone is one nucleotide away. The chain recombines TRBV20-1 with TRBJ2-1; 12 bases match TRBD2. This CDR3 is 14 amino acids long. In germline, CDR1 is DFQATT, CDR2 SNEGSKA (reference sequence). CDR3 sequence reads: CSAMGLAGNNDQFF. As DNA, the CDR3 is TGCAGTGCTATGGGACTAGCGGGTAACAATGATCAGTTCTTC.

This clonotype was seen at least ten times. The chain joins TRBV5-4 to TRBJ2-4; 8 positions match TRBD1. From germline, CDR1 is SGHNT and CDR2 YYREEE (reference sequence). CDR3 length: 13 residues. The V gene end was trimmed by 4 bases and the J gene end by 6 bases; junction bases not matched to a gene: 3. The CDR3 protein is CASSMDRVNIQYF. CDR3 DNA sequence: TGTGCCAGCAGCATGGACAGGGTAAACATTCAGTACTTC.

This clonotype was seen a few times. This chain links TRBV12-3 or TRBV12-4 with TRBJ2-1, with TRBD1 matching over 8 bases. This CDR3 region has 13 residues. Trimming took 3 bases from V and 9 from J; bases not matched to a gene: 4. The chain's CDR3 is CASSFGRGLEQFF. CDR3 sequence (DNA): TGTGCCAGCAGTTTCGGCAGGGGGCTTGAGCAGTTCTTC.

This clonotype was observed many times. The CDR3 nucleotides are TGTGCCAGCAGGAAGATATCTTTCTTAGGGCGAGGAGAGACCCAGTACTTC. Translated: CASRKISFLGRGETQYF. The chain joins TRBV6-1 to TRBJ2-5; D gene unclear. V was shortened by 6 bases and J by 4 bases, with 24 bases between the two germline ends. Germline CDR1 MNHNS, CDR2 SASEGT. This CDR3 spans 17 amino acids.

In the case of this clonotype: A single base separates this from a much larger clone, so it may be a read error. The rearrangement joins TRBV6-5 to TRBJ1-3; possible D gene TRBD1, 6 bases. This CDR3 comprises 14 residues. Trimming took off 9 bases at V and 3 bases at J, with 15 bases between the two ends. Germline lookup yields CDR1 MNHEY and CDR2 SVGAGI. CDR3 coding DNA: TGTGCCAGGGGGGGCATAAATTATGGAAACACCATATATTTT. It translates to CARGGINYGNTIYF.

The chain couples TRBV7-3 to TRBJ2-2, with 8 nucleotides matching TRBD1. With 6 bases clipped from V and 1 base from J, the junction kept 7 bases outside the gene matches. The CDR3 runs to 16 residues. Per the germline V gene, CDR1 is SGHTA and CDR2 is FQGTGA. The CDR3 DNA follows: TGTGCCAGCAGATATACCGGGACAGGGAACACCGGGGAGCTGTTTTTT. Protein sequence: CASRYTGTGNTGELFF.

This clonotype was seen repeatedly, ten times or more. This CDR3 reads CSAREGGPTDTQYF. The CDR3 coding sequence is TGCAGTGCTAGGGAGGGAGGGCCTACAGATACGCAGTATTTT. The chain joins TRBV20-1 to TRBJ2-3; 7 bases match TRBD2. Germline V gene data show CDR1 as DFQATT and CDR2 as SNEGSKA (reference sequence). V lost 3 bases to trimming and J lost 3 bases; unmatched junction nucleotides: 6. The CDR3 sequence is 14 residues long.

Note on this clonotype: This may arise from a read error, as a much more abundant clone is one base away. The V gene is TRBV7-2, the J gene TRBJ2-3, with TRBD2 identical over 8 bases. Germline V CDR1 and CDR2: SGHTA, FQGNSA. The CDR3 is made up of 15 amino acids. CDR3 nucleotide sequence: TGTGCCGGCAGCTTTGGCGGGAGGTACACAGATACGCAGTATTTT. This gives the protein CAGSFGGRYTDTQYF. Drawing the rest from reference TRBV7-2 and TRBJ2-3, the complete variable domain is GAGVSQSPSNKVTEKGKDVELRCDPISGHTALYWYRQSLGQGLEFLIYFQGNSAPDKSGLPSDRFSAERTGGSVSTLTIQRTQQEDSAVYLCAGSFGGRYTDTQYFGPGTRLTVL.

Ten or more counts support this clonotype. The chain uses TRBV4-3 and TRBJ2-1; D not certain. CDR1 is LGHNA, CDR2 YSLEER, per germline. The CDR3 covers 13 residues. V was pared by 0 bases and J by 3 bases, with 3 bases between. The chain's CDR3 is CASSQDYYNEQFF. In nucleotides, the CDR3 is TGCGCCAGCAGCCAAGATTACTACAATGAGCAGTTCTTC.

This clonotype was seen a handful of times. In DNA, the CDR3 is TGCGCCAGCAGCCCCGACAGCAGCACAGATACGCAGTATTTT. Its protein product is CASSPDSSTDTQYF. The chain recombines TRBV5-1 with TRBJ2-3; perhaps TRBD1 as D (5 bases). Germline values: CDR1 SGHRS, CDR2 YFSETQ. V was shortened by 4 bases and J by 0 bases, with 9 bases between the two germline ends. This CDR3 is built from 14 residues.

The chain carries TRBV18 and TRBJ2-2; D not resolved. Germline V gene lookup returns CDR1 KGHSH and CDR2 LQKENI. The CDR3 runs to 16 residues. V shed 2 bases and J shed 0 bases, with 10 bases lying between them. The CDR3 sequence is CASSPFPSANTGELFF. The CDR3, as DNA: TGTGCCAGCTCACCATTTCCCAGCGCGAACACCGGGGAGCTGTTTTTT.